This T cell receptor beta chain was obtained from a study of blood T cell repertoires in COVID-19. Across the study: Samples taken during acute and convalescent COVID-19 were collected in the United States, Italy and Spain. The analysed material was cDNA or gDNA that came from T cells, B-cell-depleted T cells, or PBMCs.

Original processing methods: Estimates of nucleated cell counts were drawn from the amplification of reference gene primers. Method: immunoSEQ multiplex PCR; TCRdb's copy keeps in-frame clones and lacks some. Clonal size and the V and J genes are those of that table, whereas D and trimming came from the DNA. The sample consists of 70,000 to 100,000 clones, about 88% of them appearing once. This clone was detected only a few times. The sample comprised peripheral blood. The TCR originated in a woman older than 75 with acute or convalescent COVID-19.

The CDR3 DNA sequence: TGTGCCAGCTCACCTCTTAGCGGGAGGGCCGAGAACGAGCAGTACTTC. This translates into CASSPLSGRAENEQYF. The chain couples TRBV18 to TRBJ2-7, with TRBD2 identical over 11 bases. The CDR3 contains 16 residues. With 3 bases clipped from V and 5 bases from J, the junction kept 9 bases outside the gene matches. Germline V CDR1 and CDR2: KGHSH, LQKENI.